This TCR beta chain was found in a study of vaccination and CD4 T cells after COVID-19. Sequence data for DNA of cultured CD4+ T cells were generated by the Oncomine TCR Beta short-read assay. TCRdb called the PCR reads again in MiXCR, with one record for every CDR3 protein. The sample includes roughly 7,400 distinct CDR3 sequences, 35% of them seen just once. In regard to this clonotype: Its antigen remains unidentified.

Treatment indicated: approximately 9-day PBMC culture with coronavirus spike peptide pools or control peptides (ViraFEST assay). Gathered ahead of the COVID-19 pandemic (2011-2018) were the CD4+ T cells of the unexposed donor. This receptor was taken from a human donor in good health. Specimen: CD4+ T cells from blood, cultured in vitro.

The CDR3 DNA reads as TGCAGCGTTTTCCCCTCCGGTCCCTATGGCTACACCTTC. Its protein is CSVFPSGPYGYTF. The V and J genes are TRBV29-1 and TRBJ1-2; no clear D. The CDR3 is made up of 13 amino acids. Trimming stripped 5 bases from V and 4 bases from J, with 14 bases between. CDR1 is SQVTM and CDR2 is ANQGSEA in the germline V gene.